The 7 T cell receptor beta chains below all came from one sample that was sequenced in a study of T cells in women clearing cervical HPV infection. The protocol was immunoSEQ multiplex PCR, while the TCRdb copy is restricted to in-frame clones and leaves out a portion. The repertoire shows 40,000 to 55,000 clones; the top ten hold about 0.94%. The specimen was blood buffy coat. The receptors here all came from a woman aged 18 to 75 with a cervical HPV16 infection that either progressed to CIN3+ or cleared (not recorded which).

This clone is deemed medium-sized by its frequency. Coverage ceases 3 residues before the CDR3 finishes, and the germline J gene fills in the end. The rearrangement joins TRBV4-2 to TRBJ1-6, with D hard to call. Germline-derived CDR1 and CDR2 are LGHNA and YNFKEQ. The CDR3 contains 21 residues. V was shortened by 2 bases and J by 8 bases, with 31 bases between the two germline ends. The sequenced part of the CDR3 DNA is TGTGCCAGCAGCCAAATTGTGACTACCGAATCCAGAGCTATGGGCGATTCACCC. Protein product: CASSQIVTTESRAMGDSP. The full CDR3 reads CASSQIVTTESRAMGDSPLHF.

Worth noting for this clone: The read terminates 3 residues ahead of where the CDR3 ends, so the germline J gene completes it. The chain couples TRBV7-3 to TRBJ2-7; D gene unclear. The CDR3 is made up of 11 amino acids. The V end was cut by 7 bases, the J end by 6 bases, with 10 bases between. The germline gives CDR1 SGHTA, CDR2 FQGTGA. CDR3 sequence: CASTNTGEQYF. The sequenced part of the CDR3 DNA is TGTGCCAGCACCAATACCGGCGAG.

Remarks on this clone: The read ends 3 residues before the CDR3 terminus; that terminus is restored from the germline J gene. This chain links TRBV5-6 with TRBJ2-2; D may be TRBD1 (6 bases). The CDR3 has 13 amino acids. The V gene's germline CDR1 is SGHDT and CDR2 YYEEEE. CDR3 DNA (partial): TGTGCCAGCAGCCTGGGGTGGGGGCGTTCG. Protein: CASSLGWGRS. The CDR3 in its entirety is CASSLGWGRSLFF. Full variable domain (rest looked up from reference TRBV5-6 and TRBJ2-2): DAGVTQSPTHLIKTRGQQVTLRCSPKSGHDTVSWYQQALGQGPQFIFQYYEEEERQRGNFPDRFSGHQFPNYSSELNVNALLLGDSALYLCASSLGWGRSLFFGEGSRLTVL.

A remark on this clone: The read stops 3 residues short of the end of the CDR3; the missing end is completed from the germline J gene. The chain uses TRBV4-2 and TRBJ2-2; D unclear. Trimming shortened V by 1 base and J by 4 bases, and 7 bases separated the two germline ends. The CDR3 length is 14 residues. CDR1 LGHNA and CDR2 YNFKEQ come from the germline V gene. The CDR3 is CASSQGQSTGELFF. The covered CDR3 bases are TGTGCCAGCAGCCAAGGGCAGTCCACCGGGGAG.

Points on this clone: The read gets to within 3 residues of the CDR3 end, and the germline J gene fills in the rest. The chain recombines TRBV5-1 with TRBJ1-2; TRBD1 matches at 7 bases. Germline assignment: CDR1 SGHRS and CDR2 YFSETQ. V trimming: 0 bases; J trimming: 6 bases; junction bases outside the gene matches: 2. The CDR3 covers 13 residues. This CDR3 reads CASSLEGAHGYTF. CDR3 DNA, as far as it was read: TGCGCCAGCAGCTTGGAGGGGGCGCATGGC. Looking up the rest from reference TRBV5-1 and TRBJ1-2 gives the full variable domain: KAGVTQTPRYLIKTRGQQVTLSCSPISGHRSVSWYQQTPGQGLQFLFEYFSETQRNKGNFPGRFSGRQFSNSRSEMNVSTLELGDSALYLCASSLEGAHGYTFGSGTRLTVV.

With respect to this clone: The read terminates 3 residues before the CDR3 end, so the remaining end is supplied by the germline J gene. The genes are TRBV20-1 and TRBJ2-1; the D is unclear. CDR3 length: 14 residues. Trimming cost V 5 bases and J 0 bases, with 11 bases left between them. Per the germline V gene, CDR1 is DFQATT and CDR2 is SNEGSKA (reference sequence). The part of the CDR3 DNA that was read is TGCAGTGCTCGACTCTTATCCTCCTACAATGAG. As protein: CSARLLSSYNE. The full CDR3 sequence reads CSARLLSSYNEQFF.

About this clone: Sequencing ends 3 residues short of the CDR3 end; the germline J gene provides the rest. V is TRBV5-1 and J is TRBJ2-3; 9 positions match TRBD2. The CDR3 is 16 residues long. Germline V gives CDR1 SGHRS, CDR2 YFSETQ. The V gene end was trimmed by 4 bases and the J gene end by 4 bases; junction bases not matched to a gene: 10. The CDR3 is CASSNLAGAAPDTQYF. The covered CDR3 bases are TGCGCCAGCAGCAACTTAGCGGGGGCGGCCCCAGATACG.